The source of this T cell receptor beta chain is a study of T cell repertoires in cytomegalovirus infection. Study-wide points: Dominant in the ex vivo response were TCR beta clonotypes restricted by HLA-C and specific for CMV.

The CDR3 contains 17 residues. Germline values: CDR1 SEHNR, CDR2 FQNEAQ (reference sequence). In the case of this clonotype: Its target is unknown. One end of the junction is discordant with germline, which a read error may explain.

TCRdb re-called the reads through MiXCR, storing one row per CDR3 protein. The data hold roughly 49,000 distinct CDR3 sequences, with about a fifth observed a single time. This TCR came from a human donor in good health (CMV status not recorded). Some clones in this sample may be carry-over from other donors' samples. The chain uses TRBV7-9 and TRBJ2-3, with D possibly TRBD1 on 7 matching bases. The sample here was CD8+ T cells from cultured PBMCs, taken from culture after CMV antigen stimulation. The CDR3 protein is CASSLPPRGDSTNTQYF. The CDR3 bases are TGTGCCAGCAGCTTACCCCCCCGCGGGGACAGCACAAATACGCAGTATTTT.